One sample yielded the 12 T cell receptor beta chains listed below, sequenced in a study of T cells in Graves' hyperthyroidism and ophthalmopathy. Regions amplified from RNA transcripts were the TCR beta CDR3 regions. HTBI primers were used for first-round RT-PCR of the TCR CDR3. Each CDR3 protein is one row after TCRdb ran MiXCR on the multiplex PCR reads. The table has roughly 570,000 distinct CDR3 sequences, 46% seen once; the top ten hold about 8.3%. Sample: peripheral blood or thyroid tissue (not recorded which). The receptor set was obtained from a young woman with Graves' hyperthyroidism.

The genes are TRBV20-1 and TRBJ2-3; 9 bases are a match to TRBD2. The ends lost 1 base at V and 3 bases at J; junction bases unmatched: 5. This CDR3 spans 15 amino acids. CDR1 DFQATT and CDR2 SNEGSKA come from the germline V gene (reference sequence). The CDR3: CSARVELAGTDTQYF. The CDR3 DNA reads TGCAGTGCTAGAGTTGAGCTAGCGGGAACAGATACGCAGTATTTT.

Worth noting for this clonotype: Being one base from a much bigger clone, this may be a read error. V is TRBV7-6 and J is TRBJ2-7, with a weak D call TRBD2 (5 bases). Germline V CDR1 and CDR2: SGHVS, FNYEAQ. This CDR3 region has 14 residues. The CDR3 DNA reads as TGTGCCTGCAGCTTTGGGCTAGCCCCCGGCGAGCAGTACTTC. It yields the protein CACSFGLAPGEQYF.

This clonotype was seen a handful of times. This sequence joins TRBV29-1 and TRBJ1-1, with TRBD1 matching over 8 bases. Losses at the gene ends were 8 bases for V and 1 base for J; bases not matched to a gene: 3. The CDR3 spans 12 residues. CDR1 and CDR2 from the germline V gene are SQVTM and ANQGSEA. In nucleotides, the CDR3 is TGCAGCTTGGGACAGGAGAACACTGAAGCTTTCTTT. This sequence encodes CSLGQENTEAFF.

The chain recombines TRBV7-2 with TRBJ2-5; D perhaps matches TRBD2 (7 bases). V lost 5 bases to trimming and J lost 3 bases, with 19 bases between them. Germline-derived CDR1 and CDR2 are SGHTA and FQGNSA. The CDR3 length is 16 residues. CDR3 sequence reads: CASSQGLGGLEETQYF. DNA of the CDR3: TGTGCCAGCAGCCAAGGACTAGGGGGTTTGGAAGAGACCCAGTACTTC.

This sequence joins TRBV12-3 or TRBV12-4 and TRBJ2-3; D might be TRBD2 (6 bases). There are 16 residues in the CDR3. V lost 7 bases to trimming and J lost 0 bases, with 17 bases between them. In nucleotides, the CDR3 is TGTGCCAGCAAACCCAACTCAGGGACTAGCACAGATACGCAGTATTTT. It yields the protein CASKPNSGTSTDTQYF.

Comments on this clonotype: A much larger clone differs by one base, so this may be a read error. The chain uses TRBV27 and TRBJ1-2; D perhaps matches TRBD1 (5 bases). Germline CDR1 MNHEY, CDR2 SMNVEV (reference sequence). The CDR3 extends over 13 amino acids. The CDR3 protein is CAGRDRANYGYTF. In DNA, the CDR3 is TGTGCCGGCAGGGACCGAGCTAACTATGGCTACACCTTC.

J is TRBJ2-5 and V is TRBV12-3 or TRBV12-4; 8 bases map to TRBD2. The CDR3 spans 14 residues. After removal of 5 bases from V and 2 bases from J, the junction contained 4 bases not matched to a gene. The CDR3 is CASSPTSVQETQYF. CDR3 sequence (DNA): TGTGCCAGCAGTCCGACTAGCGTTCAAGAGACCCAGTACTTC.

V and J are TRBV24-1 and TRBJ2-2; TRBD2 matches 12 bases. The germline CDR1 and CDR2 sequences are KGHDR and SFDVKD. V lost 4 bases to trimming and J lost 6 bases; unmatched junction nucleotides: 11. This CDR3 comprises 18 residues. The CDR3 DNA reads as TGTGCCACCAGTGACTCCGGACTAGCGGGATCATTCGCCGGGGAGCTGTTTTTT. Its translation is CATSDSGLAGSFAGELFF.

This clonotype was observed at least ten times. The rearrangement links TRBV2 to TRBJ1-2, with 7 positions matching TRBD1. Germline V gene sequence: CDR1 SNHLY, CDR2 FYNNEI. V lost 7 bases and J lost 5; bases outside the gene matches: 7. This CDR3 comprises 13 residues. The CDR3 region has the DNA TGTGCCAGCACCCCGGGACAGATTTATGGCTACACCTTC. Encoded protein: CASTPGQIYGYTF.

This clonotype has at least ten counts. The genes are TRBV3-1 and TRBJ1-1; the D is unclear. Germline CDR1 is LGHDT and CDR2 is YNNKEL (reference sequence). This CDR3 has 12 residues. The ends were cut back, 1 base at V and 8 bases at J, with 8 bases in the middle. The CDR3 bases are TGTGCCAGCAGCCAAGCCGACCGAGAAGCTTTCTTT. This codes for CASSQADREAFF.

The V call is TRBV29-1, the J call TRBJ2-7; 14 bases agree with TRBD2. The length of the CDR3 is 14 residues. The trim removed 6 bases at V and 1 base at J, leaving 2 bases unmatched. The germline gives CDR1 SQVTM, CDR2 ANQGSEA. Here the CDR3 reads CSVGLAGVSYEQYF. The CDR3 DNA reads TGCAGCGTGGGACTAGCGGGAGTATCCTACGAGCAGTACTTC.

This clonotype was seen ten or more times. The chain carries TRBV15 and TRBJ1-5; TRBD1 might be the D (6 bases). Germline CDR1 and CDR2: LNHNV and YYDKDF (reference sequence). V shed 0 bases and J shed 3 bases, with 12 bases lying between them. The CDR3 runs 16 residues. The CDR3 DNA is TGTGCCACCAGCAGAGAACCGGGGGCTGTCAATCAGCCCCAGCATTTT. Its protein product is CATSREPGAVNQPQHF.